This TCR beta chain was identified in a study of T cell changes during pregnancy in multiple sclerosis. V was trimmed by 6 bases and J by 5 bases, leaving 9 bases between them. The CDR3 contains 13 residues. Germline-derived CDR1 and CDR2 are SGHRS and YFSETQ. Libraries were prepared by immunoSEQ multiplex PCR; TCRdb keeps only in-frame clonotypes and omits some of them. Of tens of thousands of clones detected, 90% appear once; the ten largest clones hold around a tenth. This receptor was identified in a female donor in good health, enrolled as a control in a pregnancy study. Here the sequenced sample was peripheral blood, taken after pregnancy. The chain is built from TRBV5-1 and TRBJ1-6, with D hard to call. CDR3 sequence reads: CASKETDNSPLHF. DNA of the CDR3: TGCGCCAGCAAGGAGACCGATAATTCACCCCTCCACTTT.